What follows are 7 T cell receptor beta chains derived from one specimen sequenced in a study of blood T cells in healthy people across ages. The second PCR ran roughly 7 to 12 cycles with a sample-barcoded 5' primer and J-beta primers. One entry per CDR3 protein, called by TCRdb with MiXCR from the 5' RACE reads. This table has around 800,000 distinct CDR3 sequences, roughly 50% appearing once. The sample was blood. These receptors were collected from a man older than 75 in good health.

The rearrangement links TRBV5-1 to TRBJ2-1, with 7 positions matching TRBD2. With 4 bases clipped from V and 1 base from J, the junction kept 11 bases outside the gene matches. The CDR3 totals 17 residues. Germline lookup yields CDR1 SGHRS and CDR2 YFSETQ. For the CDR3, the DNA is TGCGCCAGCAGCACAATGGGCGGGAGAGCATCCTACAATGAGCAGTTCTTC. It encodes CASSTMGGRASYNEQFF.

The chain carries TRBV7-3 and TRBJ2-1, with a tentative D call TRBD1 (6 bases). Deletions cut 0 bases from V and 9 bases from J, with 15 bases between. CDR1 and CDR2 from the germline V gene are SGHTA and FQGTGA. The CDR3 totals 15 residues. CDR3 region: CASSLTQGMGGEQFF. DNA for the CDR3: TGTGCCAGCAGCTTAACACAGGGTATGGGCGGTGAGCAGTTCTTC.

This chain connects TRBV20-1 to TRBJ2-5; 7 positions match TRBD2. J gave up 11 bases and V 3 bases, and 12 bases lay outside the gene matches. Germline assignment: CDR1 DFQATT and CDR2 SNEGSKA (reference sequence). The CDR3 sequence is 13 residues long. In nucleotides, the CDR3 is TGCAGTGCTAGTCCCTCGGGAGGAGGGGAGCAGTACTTC. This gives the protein CSASPSGGGEQYF.

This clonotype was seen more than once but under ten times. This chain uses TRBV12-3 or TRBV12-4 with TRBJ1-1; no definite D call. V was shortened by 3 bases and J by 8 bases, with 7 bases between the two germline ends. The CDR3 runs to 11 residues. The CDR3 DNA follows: TGTGCCAGCAGTTTCCCCGGAGAAGCTTTCTTT. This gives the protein CASSFPGEAFF.

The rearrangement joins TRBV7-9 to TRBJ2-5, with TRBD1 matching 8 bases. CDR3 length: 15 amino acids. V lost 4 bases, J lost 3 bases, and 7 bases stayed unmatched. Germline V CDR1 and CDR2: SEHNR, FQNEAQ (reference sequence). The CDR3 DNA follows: TGTGCCAGCAGCTCAGGACAGGGCCCGAAAGAGACCCAGTACTTC. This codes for CASSSGQGPKETQYF.

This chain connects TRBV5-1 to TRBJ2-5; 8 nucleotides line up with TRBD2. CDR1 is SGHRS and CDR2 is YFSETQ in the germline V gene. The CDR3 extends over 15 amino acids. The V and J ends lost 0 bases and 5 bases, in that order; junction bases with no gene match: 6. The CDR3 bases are TGCGCCAGCAGCTTGGGGTCGCGGGAGGCGGAGACCCAGTACTTC. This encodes CASSLGSREAETQYF.

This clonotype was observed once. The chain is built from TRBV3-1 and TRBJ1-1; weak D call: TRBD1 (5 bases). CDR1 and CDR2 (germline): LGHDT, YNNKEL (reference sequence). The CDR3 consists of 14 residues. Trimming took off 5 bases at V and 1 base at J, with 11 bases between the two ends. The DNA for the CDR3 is TGTGCCAGCAGCACAGGACGAGGGAACACTGAAGCTTTCTTT. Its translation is CASSTGRGNTEAFF.